This entry lists 24 T cell receptor beta chains sequenced from one sample in a study of blood T cells in healthy people across ages. Alongside a J-beta primer mix, a sample-barcoded 5' primer served in a second PCR lasting about 7 to 12 cycles. A single record per CDR3 protein comes from TCRdb applying MiXCR to the 5' RACE reads. The sample holds 600,000 or so distinct CDR3 sequences, around 31% seen once. Sequenced sample: blood. The receptors derive from a woman older than 75 in good health.

On this clonotype itself: It may be a read error: a sequence one base away is much more abundant. V usage is TRBV5-4 and J usage is TRBJ2-1; 9 bases match TRBD1. CDR1 is SGHNT, CDR2 YYREEE, per germline (reference sequence). The CDR3 has 15 amino acids. Unmatched junction bases numbered 18, after V lost 7 bases and J lost 13 bases. The CDR3 region is CASDNGTGPWETQFF. CDR3 in DNA: TGTGCCAGCGATAACGGGACAGGGCCGTGGGAGACCCAGTTCTTC.

This CDR3 is CASSRTKGTGIPPGYYEQYF. As DNA, the CDR3 is TGCGCCAGCAGCAGAACCAAGGGGACAGGGATCCCCCCGGGGTACTACGAGCAGTACTTC. V and J are TRBV5-1 and TRBJ2-7; 9 bases map to TRBD1. J lost 3 bases, V lost 4 bases, and 23 bases had no gene match. CDR3 length: 20 residues. The germline CDR1 and CDR2 sequences are SGHRS and YFSETQ.

This clonotype has only a few counts. A much larger clone is a single base away; this may be a read error. The chain links TRBV7-2 to TRBJ1-6, with 7 bases lining up with TRBD1. The germline V gene has CDR1 SGHTA and CDR2 FQGNSA. CDR3 length: 13 amino acids. The DNA of the CDR3 is TGTGCCAGCAGCTACGGACAGGCAGATCCCCCCCACTTT. Its translation is CASSYGQADPPHF.

This clonotype was observed many times. The chain uses TRBV10-3 and TRBJ2-1, with TRBD1 as a possible D gene (6 bases). The germline CDR1 and CDR2 sequences are ENHRY and SYGVKD. The V end lost 2 bases, the J end lost 2 bases, and 22 bases lay between the germline ends. This CDR3 comprises 19 residues. The CDR3 nucleotides read TGTGCCATCAGTGAGCCAGACCTACAGGGATCCTTGGCCTACAATGAGCAGTTCTTC. Translation gives CAISEPDLQGSLAYNEQFF.

The rearrangement joins TRBV7-2 to TRBJ1-5; D is unresolved. Trimming took off 3 bases at V and 0 bases at J, with 9 bases between the two ends. Germline CDR1 is SGHTA and CDR2 is FQGNSA. The CDR3 is 15 amino acids. The CDR3 reads CASSLRGYSNQPQHF. The CDR3 DNA reads TGTGCCAGCAGCTTGCGGGGTTATAGCAATCAGCCCCAGCATTTT.

About this clonotype: A much larger clone lies one base from this, so it may be a read error. The chain uses TRBV14 and TRBJ2-5, with TRBD1 matching 9 bases. The CDR3 spans 16 residues. The ends lost 3 bases at V and 11 bases at J; junction bases unmatched: 16. Germline CDR1 is SGHDN and CDR2 is FVKESK. CDR3 sequence reads: CASSQRPGQGHNEQYF. The CDR3 nucleotides read TGTGCCAGCAGCCAGAGACCGGGACAGGGCCACAATGAGCAGTACTTC.

This chain uses TRBV29-1 with TRBJ2-1, with D uncertain. V was cut by 2 bases and J by 10 bases, with 9 bases left in between. The V gene's germline CDR1 is SQVTM and CDR2 ANQGSEA. The CDR3 covers 11 residues. Here the CDR3 DNA reads TGCAGCGTTGAAAGGACCACCGAGCAGTTCTTC. Translation: CSVERTTEQFF.

Details on this clonotype: Possible read error: a much larger clone is one base away. Here the CDR3 reads CASRYLGPNQPQHF. The CDR3 nucleotides read TGTGCCAGCAGGTATCTGGGACCCAATCAGCCCCAGCATTTT. This chain joins TRBV6-2 or TRBV6-3 and TRBJ1-5; tentative D call: TRBD1 (5 bases). V shed 6 bases and J shed 3 bases, with 12 bases lying between them. The CDR3 extends over 14 amino acids. CDR1 is MNHEY, CDR2 SVGEGT, per germline.

This clonotype appeared many times. The rearrangement links TRBV7-3 to TRBJ2-1; tentative D call: TRBD1 (7 bases). The V gene's germline CDR1 is SGHTA and CDR2 FQGTGA. The CDR3 totals 16 residues. Trimming removed 5 bases at V and 4 bases at J, with 18 bases between. CDR3 region: CASSPIGGAGYNEQFF. The CDR3 DNA sequence: TGTGCCAGCAGCCCTATAGGGGGCGCGGGATACAATGAGCAGTTCTTC.

About this clonotype itself: Given a much more abundant clone one base away, this may be a read error. The chain employs TRBV12-3 or TRBV12-4 and TRBJ2-3, with a tentative D call TRBD2 (7 bases). V lost 3 bases and J lost 4, with 14 bases in between. There are 15 residues in the CDR3. CDR3 coding DNA: TGTGCCAGCAGTTTTGAGGGGGGGCCCGCAGATACGCAGTATTTT. Its translation: CASSFEGGPADTQYF.

A word on this clonotype: A junction end diverges from the germline sequence, so it may reflect a read error. The genes are TRBV11-2 and TRBJ1-2, with D possibly matching TRBD1 (6 bases). Germline V gene data show CDR1 as SGHAT and CDR2 as FQNNGV. CDR3 length: 14 residues. The CDR3 sequence: CASSLALQGSGCTF. In DNA form, the CDR3 reads TGTGCCAGCAGCTTAGCCCTACAGGGATCTGGCTGCACCTTC.

At least ten counts were recorded for this clonotype. The rearrangement uses TRBV5-1 and TRBJ2-5; TRBD1 matches at 8 bases. V was pared by 5 bases and J by 5 bases, with 11 bases of the junction left unmatched. This CDR3 has 15 residues. Germline lookup yields CDR1 SGHRS and CDR2 YFSETQ. The CDR3 loop reads CASREGTGVGETQYF. CDR3 sequence (DNA): TGCGCCAGCAGGGAAGGGACAGGAGTTGGGGAGACCCAGTACTTC.

The chain is built from TRBV5-1 and TRBJ1-5; TRBD1 matches at 10 bases. The CDR3 is 17 residues long. The V and J ends lost 0 bases and 0 bases, in that order; junction bases with no gene match: 3. In germline, CDR1 is SGHRS, CDR2 YFSETQ. CDR3: CASSLGTGGDSNQPQHF. The CDR3 DNA reads as TGCGCCAGCAGCTTGGGGACAGGGGGGGATAGCAATCAGCCCCAGCATTTT.

This clonotype was detected many times. V is TRBV20-1 and J is TRBJ2-7, with D possibly called TRBD1 or TRBD2 (5 bases each). The CDR3 has 12 residues. The germline V gene has CDR1 DFQATT and CDR2 SNEGSKA (reference sequence). Trimming stripped 6 bases from V and 7 bases from J, with 16 bases between. The CDR3 nucleotides read TGCAGTGCCTCCCCGGGGCCTACAGAGCAGTACTTC. The encoded protein is CSASPGPTEQYF.

This clonotype was picked up many times. V and J are TRBV20-1 and TRBJ2-7; D possibly uses TRBD1 or TRBD2 (5 bases each). The germline V gene encodes CDR1 DFQATT and CDR2 SNEGSKA (reference sequence). The CDR3 has 14 residues. The ends were cut back, 8 bases at V and 7 bases at J, with 24 bases in the middle. CDR3 nucleotides: TGCAGTCCTATTCCGGGACGGGGCTCTCGGGAGCAGTACTTC. It codes for CSPIPGRGSREQYF.

This clonotype was recorded at least ten times. The J gene is TRBJ1-4, the V gene TRBV29-1; TRBD1 matches 9 bases. The CDR3 consists of 13 residues. The J segment lost 8 bases and the V segment lost 4 bases, leaving 5 bases of the junction unmatched. The germline V gene has CDR1 SQVTM and CDR2 ANQGSEA. This chain's CDR3 is CSVGGTGREKLFF. The CDR3 region has the DNA TGCAGCGTTGGAGGGACAGGGAGGGAAAAACTGTTTTTT. The whole variable domain, remainder taken from reference TRBV29-1 and TRBJ1-4, is SAVISQKPSRDICQRGTSLTIQCQVDSQVTMMFWYRQQPGQSLTLIATANQGSEATYESGFVIDKFPISRPNLTFSTLTVSNMSPEDSSIYLCSVGGTGREKLFFGSGTQLSVL.

The table lists this clonotype with many counts. The chain has TRBV6-2 or TRBV6-3 and TRBJ2-5; TRBD1 matches at 8 bases. The CDR3 is 14 residues long. With V trimmed by 6 bases and J by 3 bases, 6 bases remained unmatched. Germline V gene data show CDR1 as MNHEY and CDR2 as SVGEGT. In DNA, the CDR3 is TGTGCCAGCAGATCAGGGGGCCTCAAAGAGACCCAGTACTTC. It codes for CASRSGGLKETQYF.

There are many counts of this clonotype. The chain employs TRBV28 and TRBJ2-7; 8 bases fit TRBD2. Trimming cost V 4 bases and J 0 bases; bases outside gene matches: 5. The CDR3 is made up of 15 amino acids. CDR1 is MDHEN and CDR2 is SYDVKM in the germline V gene. In nucleotides, the CDR3 is TGTGCCAGCAGTTCGGCGGGAGGTAGCTCCTACGAGCAGTACTTC. Protein sequence: CASSSAGGSSYEQYF.

The rearrangement uses TRBV13 and TRBJ2-2; a possible D gene is TRBD1 (6 bases). Germline V CDR1 and CDR2: PRHDT, FYEKMQ (reference sequence). The CDR3 runs 17 residues. V was trimmed by 4 bases and J by 4 bases, leaving 19 bases between them. CDR3 bases: TGTGCCAGCAGCTCAGATACAGGGTCTCCTGGCACCGGGGAGCTGTTTTTT. Its protein is CASSSDTGSPGTGELFF.

About this clonotype itself: A much more abundant neighbour one base away suggests this may be a read error. The chain employs TRBV9 and TRBJ2-7; no clear D gene. The CDR3 runs to 13 residues. Germline V gives CDR1 SGDLS, CDR2 YYNGEE. Trimming removed 1 base from V and 7 bases from J, with 12 bases in between. Here the CDR3 reads CASSVQSYNEQYF. The CDR3 DNA follows: TGTGCCAGCAGCGTACAATCCTACAATGAGCAGTACTTC.

Comment on this clonotype: Relative to the germline gene, one junction end is altered; a read error may explain this. The V gene is TRBV7-6, the J gene TRBJ2-1, with 12 bases aligning to TRBD1. Germline V gene lookup returns CDR1 SGHVS and CDR2 FNYEAQ. The CDR3 sequence is 17 residues long. In DNA, the CDR3 is TGTGCCGGCAGCTTAGTTGCCGGGACAGGGGGCTGCGATGAGCAGTTCTTC. Encoded protein: CAGSLVAGTGGCDEQFF.

The rearrangement uses TRBV12-3 or TRBV12-4 and TRBJ2-1; 9 bases are shared with TRBD2. The CDR3 runs 18 residues. Trimming cost V 6 bases and J 4 bases; bases outside gene matches: 16. CDR3 residues: CASSPYGSGSGFYNEQFF. CDR3 in DNA: TGTGCCAGCAGCCCTTATGGTAGCGGGAGTGGATTTTACAATGAGCAGTTCTTC.

In its sample, this clonotype was seen many times. The chain combines TRBV6-1 with TRBJ2-5, with a weak D call TRBD1 (6 bases). Deletions cut 2 bases from V and 5 bases from J, with 15 bases between. Germline V gene sequence: CDR1 MNHNS, CDR2 SASEGT. The CDR3 runs to 15 residues. The CDR3: CASSELGALLETQYF. CDR3 DNA sequence: TGTGCCAGCAGTGAACTGGGGGCTTTATTGGAGACCCAGTACTTC.

This clonotype was seen ten or more times. The chain carries TRBV20-1 and TRBJ1-5, with D possibly TRBD1 on 6 matching bases. CDR1 and CDR2 (germline): DFQATT, SNEGSKA (reference sequence). Between the trimmed V and J ends, which lost 3 bases and 3 bases, there was a span of 15 bases. The CDR3 contains 15 residues. The CDR3 DNA is TGCAGTGCTAGCGATAACAGGGCCCCCAATCAGCCCCAGCATTTT. Residues: CSASDNRAPNQPQHF.